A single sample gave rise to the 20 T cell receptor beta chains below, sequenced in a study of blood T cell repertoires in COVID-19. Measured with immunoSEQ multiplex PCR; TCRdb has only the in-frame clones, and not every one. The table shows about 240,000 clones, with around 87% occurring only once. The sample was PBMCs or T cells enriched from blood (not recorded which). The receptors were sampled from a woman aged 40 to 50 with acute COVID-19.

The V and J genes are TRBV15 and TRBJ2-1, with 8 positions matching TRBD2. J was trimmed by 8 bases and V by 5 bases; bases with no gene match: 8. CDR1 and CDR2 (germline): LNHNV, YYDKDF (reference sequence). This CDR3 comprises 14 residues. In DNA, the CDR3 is TGTGCCACCAGCCCAACGGGAGGGTTCGATGAGCAGTTCTTC. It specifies CATSPTGGFDEQFF.

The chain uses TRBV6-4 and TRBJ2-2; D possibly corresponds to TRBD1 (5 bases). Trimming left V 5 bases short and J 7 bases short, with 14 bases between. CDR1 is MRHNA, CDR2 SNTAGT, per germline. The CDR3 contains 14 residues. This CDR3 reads CASSTGEGVGELFF. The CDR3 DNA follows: TGTGCCAGCAGTACCGGAGAAGGGGTCGGGGAGCTGTTTTTT.

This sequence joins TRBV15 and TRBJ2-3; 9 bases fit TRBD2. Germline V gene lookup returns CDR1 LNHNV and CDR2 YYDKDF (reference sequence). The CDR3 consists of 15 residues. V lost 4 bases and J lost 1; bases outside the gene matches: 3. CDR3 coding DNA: TGTGCCACCAGCACCCGGACTAGCGGCACAGATACGCAGTATTTT. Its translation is CATSTRTSGTDTQYF. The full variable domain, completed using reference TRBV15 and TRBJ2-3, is DAMVIQNPRYQVTQFGKPVTLSCSQTLNHNVMYWYQQKSSQAPKLLFHYYDKDFNNEADTPDNFQSRRPNTSFCFLDIRSPGLGDTAMYLCATSTRTSGTDTQYFGPGTRLTVL.

Here the CDR3 reads CASSTLQGQGSQPQHF. CDR3 sequence (DNA): TGTGCCAGTAGTACCCTACAGGGGCAGGGGTCACAGCCCCAGCATTTT. The chain recombines TRBV19 with TRBJ1-5, with TRBD1 matching over 7 bases. Germline-derived CDR1 and CDR2 are LNHDA and SQIVND (reference sequence). This CDR3 is built from 16 residues. With 4 bases clipped from V and 7 bases from J, the junction kept 13 bases outside the gene matches.

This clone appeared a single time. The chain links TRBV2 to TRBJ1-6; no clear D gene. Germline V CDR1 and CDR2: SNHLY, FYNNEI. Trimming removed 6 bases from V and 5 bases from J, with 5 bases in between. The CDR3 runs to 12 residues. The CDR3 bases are TGTGCCAGCAGATTAAATAATTCACCCCTCCACTTT. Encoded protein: CASRLNNSPLHF.

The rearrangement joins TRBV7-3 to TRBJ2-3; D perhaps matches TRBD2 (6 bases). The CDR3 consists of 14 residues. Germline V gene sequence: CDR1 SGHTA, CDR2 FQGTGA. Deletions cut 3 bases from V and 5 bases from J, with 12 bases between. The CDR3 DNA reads TGTGCCAGCAGCTTGGCTAGCGAGATAGATACGCAGTATTTT. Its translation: CASSLASEIDTQYF.

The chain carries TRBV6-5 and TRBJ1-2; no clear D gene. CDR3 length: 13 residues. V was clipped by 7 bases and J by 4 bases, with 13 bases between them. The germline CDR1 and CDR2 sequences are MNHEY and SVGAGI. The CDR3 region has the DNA TGTGCCAGCAAGCTCGCGGGTACCTATGGCTACACCTTC. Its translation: CASKLAGTYGYTF.

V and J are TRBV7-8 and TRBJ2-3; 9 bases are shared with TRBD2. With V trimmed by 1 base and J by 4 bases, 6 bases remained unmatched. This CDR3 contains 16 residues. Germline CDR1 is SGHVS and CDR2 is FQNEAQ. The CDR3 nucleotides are TGTGCCAGCAGCTTAGAGGCTAGCGGGAACTCAGATACGCAGTATTTT. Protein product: CASSLEASGNSDTQYF.

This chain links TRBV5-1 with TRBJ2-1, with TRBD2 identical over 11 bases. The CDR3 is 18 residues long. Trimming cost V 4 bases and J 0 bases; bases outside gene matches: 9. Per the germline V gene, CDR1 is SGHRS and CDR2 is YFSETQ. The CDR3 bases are TGCGCCAGCAGCGTGGGGCTAGCGGGAGGCTCCTCCTACAATGAGCAGTTCTTC. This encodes CASSVGLAGGSSYNEQFF.

The CDR3 DNA follows: TGCGCCAGCAGCTCACAGGGGGGAGGCGGAGAGACCCAGTACTTC. It translates to CASSSQGGGGETQYF. The chain uses TRBV5-1 and TRBJ2-5; 8 nucleotides line up with TRBD1. Germline assignment: CDR1 SGHRS and CDR2 YFSETQ. The CDR3 is made up of 15 amino acids. The V segment lost 3 bases and the J segment 4 bases; nucleotides outside the gene matches: 8.

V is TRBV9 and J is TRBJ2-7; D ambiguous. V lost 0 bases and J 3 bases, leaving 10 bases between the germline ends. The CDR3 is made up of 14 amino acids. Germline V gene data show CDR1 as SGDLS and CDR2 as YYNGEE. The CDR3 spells CASSVAAVGYEQYF. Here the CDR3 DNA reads TGTGCCAGCAGCGTAGCGGCGGTTGGCTACGAGCAGTACTTC.

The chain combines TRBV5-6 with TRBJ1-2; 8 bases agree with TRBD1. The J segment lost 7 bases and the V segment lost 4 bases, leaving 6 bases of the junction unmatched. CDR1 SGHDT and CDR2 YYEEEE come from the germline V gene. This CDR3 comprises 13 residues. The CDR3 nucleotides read TGTGCCAGCAGCAAGACAGGGGCGTTTGGCTACACCTTC. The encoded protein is CASSKTGAFGYTF.

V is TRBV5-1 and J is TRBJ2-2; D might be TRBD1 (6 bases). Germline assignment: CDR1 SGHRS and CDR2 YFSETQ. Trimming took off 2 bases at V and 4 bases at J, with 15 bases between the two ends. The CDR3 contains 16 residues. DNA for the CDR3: TGCGCCAGCAGCTTTAACGGACAGATCCCCACCGGGGAGCTGTTTTTT. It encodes CASSFNGQIPTGELFF.

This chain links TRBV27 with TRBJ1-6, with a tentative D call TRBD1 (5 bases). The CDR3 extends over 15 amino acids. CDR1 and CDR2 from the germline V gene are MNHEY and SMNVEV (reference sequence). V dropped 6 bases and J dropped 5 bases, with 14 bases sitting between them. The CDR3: CASRAFIRDNSPLHF. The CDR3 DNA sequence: TGTGCCAGCAGGGCGTTTATCAGGGATAATTCACCCCTCCACTTT.

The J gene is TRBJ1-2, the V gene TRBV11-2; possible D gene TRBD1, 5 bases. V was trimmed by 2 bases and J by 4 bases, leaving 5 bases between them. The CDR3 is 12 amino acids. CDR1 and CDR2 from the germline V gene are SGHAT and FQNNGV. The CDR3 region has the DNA TGTGCCAGCAGCTTACAGGGCTATGGCTACACCTTC. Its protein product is CASSLQGYGYTF.

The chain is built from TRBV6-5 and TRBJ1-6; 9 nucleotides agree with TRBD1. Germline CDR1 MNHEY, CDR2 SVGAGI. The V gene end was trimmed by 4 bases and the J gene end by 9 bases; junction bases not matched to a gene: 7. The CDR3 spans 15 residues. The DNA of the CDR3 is TGTGCCAGCAGTTCCTACAGGGGGCGGCTTTCACCCCTCCACTTT. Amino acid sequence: CASSSYRGRLSPLHF.

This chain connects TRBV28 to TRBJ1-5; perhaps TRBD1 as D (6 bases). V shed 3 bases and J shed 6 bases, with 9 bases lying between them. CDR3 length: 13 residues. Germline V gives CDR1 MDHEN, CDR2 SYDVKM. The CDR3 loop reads CASSFRGGQPQHF. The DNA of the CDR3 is TGTGCCAGCAGTTTTAGAGGGGGTCAGCCCCAGCATTTT.

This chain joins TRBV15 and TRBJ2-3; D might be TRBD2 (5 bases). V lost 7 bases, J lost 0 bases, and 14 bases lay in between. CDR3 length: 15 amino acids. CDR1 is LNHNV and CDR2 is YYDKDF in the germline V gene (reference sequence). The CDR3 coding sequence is TGTGCCACCAAGAAGACTATAAGTAGCACAGATACGCAGTATTTT. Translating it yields CATKKTISSTDTQYF.

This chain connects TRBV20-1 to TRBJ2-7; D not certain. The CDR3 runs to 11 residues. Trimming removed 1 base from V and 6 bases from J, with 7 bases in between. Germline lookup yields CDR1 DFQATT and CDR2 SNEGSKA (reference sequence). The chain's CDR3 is CSARVVFEQYF. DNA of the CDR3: TGCAGTGCTAGAGTCGTTTTCGAGCAGTACTTC.

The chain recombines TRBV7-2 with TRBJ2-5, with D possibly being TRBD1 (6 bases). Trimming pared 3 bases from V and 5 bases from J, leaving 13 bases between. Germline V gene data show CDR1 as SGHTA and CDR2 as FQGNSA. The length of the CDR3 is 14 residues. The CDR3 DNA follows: TGTGCCAGCAGCTTCCGAGCAGGGGCCGAGACCCAGTACTTC. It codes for CASSFRAGAETQYF.